This T cell receptor beta chain was identified during a study of regulatory T cells in long-lasting Graves disease. In the study overall: Those Graves' patients who were newly diagnosed had been on antithyroid drugs under 3 months.

This clonotype was observed at least ten times. Investigators prepared the TCR beta libraries by applying iRepertoire HTBI primers and Arm-PCR of CDR3 regions. TCRdb ran MiXCR on the multiplex PCR reads and lists one entry per CDR3 protein. The table lists about 530,000 distinct CDR3 sequences, about 16% of them singletons. Germline V gene lookup returns CDR1 SNHLY and CDR2 FYNNEI. V lost 4 bases and J 0 bases, leaving 7 bases between the germline ends. The CDR3 contains 14 residues. Time point reported: newly diagnosed GD, antithyroid drugs for less than 3 months. RNA extracted from PBMCs served as the sequencing template. These data also featured in a second study, about T cells in Graves' hyperthyroidism and ophthalmopathy. That work contributes: First-round RT-PCR with HTBI primers amplified the TCR CDR3 region.

The chain has TRBV2 and TRBJ1-3; D is undetermined. This TCR came from a woman in her forties or fifties with Graves disease. This specimen consisted of peripheral blood mononuclear cells (PBMCs), obtained at new diagnosis, from a patient treated with antithyroid drugs. The CDR3 coding sequence is TGTGCCAGCAGTGGCGGATTCTCTGGAAACACCATATATTTT. Translation gives CASSGGFSGNTIYF.